Below, 19 T cell receptor beta chains from the same sample are listed, as sequenced in a study of cytomegalovirus exposure and HLA in healthy donors. 60 Vbeta and 13 Jbeta primers were used in PCR. Generated by immunoSEQ multiplex PCR, the TCRdb table keeps only in-frame clones and is missing some. This table holds about 150,000 clones, about four fifths found once. The sequenced sample consisted of PBMCs. The receptors come from a man younger than 40 in good health and CMV-seropositive.

The J gene is TRBJ1-1, the V gene TRBV9; 8 positions agree with TRBD1. The CDR3 is 16 amino acids. From germline, CDR1 is SGDLS and CDR2 YYNGEE. V shed 0 bases and J 10 bases; nucleotides not matched to a gene: 14. The CDR3 DNA reads as TGTGCCAGCAGCGTAGATGGGACAGGTTATCCGAGGGGAGCTTTCTTT. Translated: CASSVDGTGYPRGAFF.

The chain couples TRBV27 to TRBJ2-3; 12 nucleotides agree with TRBD2. From germline, CDR1 is MNHEY and CDR2 SMNVEV (reference sequence). V lost 0 bases to trimming and J lost 5 bases; unmatched junction nucleotides: 9. The CDR3 sequence is 18 residues long. This CDR3 is CASSLSKRTSGVIDTQYF. The CDR3 bases are TGTGCCAGCAGTTTATCGAAACGGACTAGCGGGGTCATAGATACGCAGTATTTT.

The gene calls are TRBV27 and TRBJ2-1, with 8 positions matching TRBD2. Germline trimming cut 3 bases from V and 4 bases from J; bases unmatched to any gene: 5. Germline CDR1 is MNHEY and CDR2 is SMNVEV (reference sequence). CDR3 length equals 15 residues. The CDR3 coding sequence is TGTGCCAGCAGTTTCGGTAGCGGGGCGTACAATGAGCAGTTCTTC. Protein: CASSFGSGAYNEQFF.

The rearrangement links TRBV29-1 to TRBJ1-1, with a possible D match to TRBD1 (5 bases). CDR3 length: 14 amino acids. Germline V gene data show CDR1 as SQVTM and CDR2 as ANQGSEA. V was cut by 8 bases and J by 3 bases, with 19 bases left in between. The CDR3 DNA follows: TGCAGCTTCTGCGACAGAGCCGTTTACACTGAAGCTTTCTTT. Amino acids: CSFCDRAVYTEAFF.

The genes are TRBV4-1 and TRBJ1-1; D gene unclear. In germline, CDR1 is MGHRA, CDR2 YSYEKL. The CDR3 sequence is 14 residues long. V was trimmed by 4 bases and J by 3 bases, leaving 12 bases between them. The CDR3 sequence is CASSLRSGDTEAFF. The CDR3 bases are TGCGCCAGCAGCCTAAGGTCCGGGGACACTGAAGCTTTCTTT.

V and J are TRBV19 and TRBJ1-1; the D gene is possibly TRBD1 (5 bases). The length of the CDR3 is 14 residues. Germline V gene data show CDR1 as LNHDA and CDR2 as SQIVND (reference sequence). Trimming stripped 5 bases from V and 6 bases from J, with 16 bases between. In nucleotides, the CDR3 is TGTGCCAGTAGTCAGACCAGGGTGAGTGCTGAAGCTTTCTTT. This encodes CASSQTRVSAEAFF.

This chain connects TRBV28 to TRBJ1-5; D perhaps matches TRBD1 (5 bases). The V gene lost 2 bases and the J gene lost 5 bases, with 10 bases spanning the gap. Looked up from germline, CDR1 is MDHEN and CDR2 is SYDVKM. The CDR3 totals 14 residues. The CDR3 loop reads CASSLQGYHQPQHF. CDR3 in DNA: TGTGCCAGCAGTTTACAGGGCTATCATCAGCCCCAGCATTTT.

The V call is TRBV7-9, the J call TRBJ2-1; 9 bases line up with TRBD2. Germline values: CDR1 SEHNR, CDR2 FQNEAQ (reference sequence). With 3 bases clipped from V and 5 bases from J, the junction kept 5 bases outside the gene matches. The CDR3 runs to 15 residues. CDR3 in DNA: TGTGCCAGCAGCTTCTTTAGCGGGGGTAACAATGAGCAGTTCTTC. Amino acid sequence: CASSFFSGGNNEQFF.

The chain joins TRBV7-2 to TRBJ2-1; a possible D gene is TRBD2 (7 bases). Germline CDR1 SGHTA, CDR2 FQGNSA. V gave up 7 bases and J gave up 7 bases, with 17 bases separating them. This CDR3 is 14 amino acids long. CDR3 in amino acids: CASTRGGAINEQFF. The CDR3 DNA reads as TGTGCCAGCACTAGGGGGGGGGCAATAAATGAGCAGTTCTTC.

The J gene is TRBJ1-4, the V gene TRBV4-2; 9 bases map to TRBD1. This CDR3 is built from 16 residues. With 4 bases clipped from V and 8 bases from J, the junction kept 11 bases outside the gene matches. Germline V gene data show CDR1 as LGHNA and CDR2 as YNFKEQ. CDR3 nucleotide sequence: TGTGCCAGCAGCCCCAGGGGGACAGGGTTTGGCGAAAAACTGTTTTTT. Amino acid sequence: CASSPRGTGFGEKLFF.

The chain is built from TRBV9 and TRBJ1-1, with D perhaps matching TRBD1 (5 bases). Germline CDR1 SGDLS, CDR2 YYNGEE. The V gene lost 0 bases and the J gene lost 4 bases, with 10 bases spanning the gap. The CDR3 runs to 14 residues. CDR3: CASSVGGGSTEAFF. CDR3 sequence (DNA): TGTGCCAGCAGCGTAGGGGGGGGAAGCACTGAAGCTTTCTTT.

The CDR3 DNA is TGCGCCAGCAGCTGGACACGAAACACTGAAGCTTTCTTT. Amino acid sequence: CASSWTRNTEAFF. This chain uses TRBV5-1 with TRBJ1-1; tentatively, D is TRBD1 (5 bases). V shed 3 bases and J shed 2 bases, with 8 bases lying between them. This CDR3 is 13 amino acids long. Germline V lookup: CDR1 SGHRS, CDR2 YFSETQ.

The J gene is TRBJ2-3, the V gene TRBV30; 9 bases match TRBD2. Germline V gene data show CDR1 as GTSNPN and CDR2 as SVGIG (reference sequence). The CDR3 runs 16 residues. Germline trimming cut 0 bases from V and 6 bases from J; bases unmatched to any gene: 10. The CDR3 DNA follows: TGTGCCTGGAGTGTAGGGGCGGGAGGGCCTTTTGATACGCAGTATTTT. This encodes CAWSVGAGGPFDTQYF. The variable domain in full, with the rest retrieved from reference TRBV30 and TRBJ2-3, is SQTIHQWPATLVQPVGSPLSLECTVEGTSNPNLYWYRQAAGRGLQLLFYSVGIGQISSEVPQNLSASRPQDRQFILSSKKLLLSDSGFYLCAWSVGAGGPFDTQYFGPGTRLTVL.

J is TRBJ1-6 and V is TRBV2; tentative D call: TRBD1 (6 bases). The CDR3 has 16 residues. Germline V gene lookup returns CDR1 SNHLY and CDR2 FYNNEI. The V end was cut by 6 bases, the J end by 0 bases, with 12 bases between. CDR3 amino acids: CASRGDTSSYNSPLHF. The CDR3 nucleotides read TGTGCCAGCAGGGGGGACACGAGCTCCTATAATTCACCCCTCCACTTT.

The gene calls are TRBV7-9 and TRBJ1-2; TRBD1 aligns across 7 bases. The V segment lost 1 base and the J segment 1 base; nucleotides outside the gene matches: 3. This CDR3 has 15 residues. Germline-derived CDR1 and CDR2 are SEHNR and FQNEAQ (reference sequence). CDR3 in DNA: TGTGCCAGCAGCTTAGGACAGGGAGGTAACTATGGCTACACCTTC. This sequence encodes CASSLGQGGNYGYTF. Full variable domain (outside the CDR3, taken from reference TRBV7-9 and TRBJ1-2): DTGVSQNPRHKITKRGQNVTFRCDPISEHNRLYWYRQTLGQGPEFLTYFQNEAQLEKSRLLSDRFSAERPKGSFSTLEIQRTEQGDSAMYLCASSLGQGGNYGYTFGSGTRLTVV.

The chain is built from TRBV7-2 and TRBJ2-2; 12 bases are shared with TRBD2. The germline gives CDR1 SGHTA, CDR2 FQGNSA. The CDR3 runs to 18 residues. The ends lost 5 bases at V and 6 bases at J; junction bases unmatched: 13. CDR3 loop: CASSPRLAGALGSGELFF. CDR3 nucleotides: TGTGCCAGCAGCCCCCGACTAGCGGGAGCCCTGGGGTCCGGGGAGCTGTTTTTT.

The chain is built from TRBV25-1 and TRBJ2-7; possible D gene TRBD1, 6 bases. This CDR3 region has 12 residues. V was pared by 5 bases and J by 6 bases, with 11 bases between. Germline V gene data show CDR1 as MGHDK and CDR2 as SYGVNS. Here the CDR3 DNA reads TGTGCCAGCAGTTCGACAGGCGGCGAGCAGTACTTC. It yields the protein CASSSTGGEQYF.

This sequence joins TRBV28 and TRBJ1-5, with D perhaps matching TRBD1 (5 bases). The germline gives CDR1 MDHEN, CDR2 SYDVKM. The germline V and J ends were trimmed by 7 bases and 3 bases, with 10 bases remaining between them. This CDR3 is built from 13 residues. The CDR3, as DNA: TGTGCCAGCACTCAGGGTACCAATCAGCCCCAGCATTTT. Its protein product is CASTQGTNQPQHF.

A note on this clone: Lacking the conserved final phenylalanine or tryptophan, this CDR3 likely reflects a read error. The chain carries TRBV5-3 and TRBJ1-1; the match to TRBD1 covers 10 bases. TRBV5-3 is assigned to the ORF class and has an uncertain function. The CDR3 contains 17 residues. The V gene end was trimmed by 4 bases and the J gene end by 1 base; junction bases not matched to a gene: 10. The CDR3 is CARSPVGTGVRNTEAFL. CDR3 DNA: TGTGCCAGAAGCCCTGTCGGGACAGGGGTTCGGAACACTGAAGCTTTCCTT.